This TCR beta chain was sequenced in a study of T cells in Graves' hyperthyroidism and ophthalmopathy. Amplification targeted TCR beta CDR3 regions from RNA transcripts. Using the HTBI primer set, a first-round RT-PCR was run on the TCR CDR3. Each CDR3 protein gets one entry after TCRdb re-called the multiplex PCR reads with MiXCR. The sample contains hundreds of thousands of distinct CDR3 sequences, 16% of which appear only once. CDR1 and CDR2 from the germline V gene are SGHNT and YENEEA. The V gene end was trimmed by 0 bases and the J gene end by 5 bases; junction bases not matched to a gene: 9. The CDR3 is made up of 17 amino acids. In the ophthalmopathy cohort, Clinical Activity Score was at least 3, NOSPECS grade at least 4, and duration under 3 months. Diagnoses were established using clinical symptoms, serum thyroxine and TRAb, thyroid ultrasound and orbital computed tomography. This clonotype showed up many times.

V gene TRBV11-3 combines with J gene TRBJ2-3; TRBD2 aligns across 9 bases. The receptor comes from a woman in her late teens or twenties with Graves' ophthalmopathy. Sequencing was performed on blood. The CDR3 DNA reads as TGTGCCAGCAGCTTAGATTTCCCTCTAGCGGGGAAAGATACGCAGTATTTT. Residues: CASSLDFPLAGKDTQYF.